This T cell receptor (beta chain) derives from a study of identifying expanded T cells in peripheral blood (dated by TCRdb to the late 2010s). Study-wide context: Technical replicates were generated by sequencing separate aliquots of the same genomic DNA pool, and four replicates were compared pairwise. Overall results and qualifications from the work: The authors expected that over much longer intervals, such as months to years, biological variance in healthy repertoires might increase even further. For all healthy donors, the variance in clone template counts between roughly 2-week samples rose significantly as total template count increased. The binomial model flagged approximately 1.2 differentially abundant clones between technical replicates, compared with roughly 17 over around two weeks and 19 over approximately four weeks. Across all healthy-donor time intervals, the beta-binomial model significantly lowered both the number of clones called differentially abundant and the false-positive rate.

The germline V gene supplies CDR1 SQVTM and CDR2 ANQGSEA. Measured from the cysteine to the phenylalanine, the CDR3 is 13 residues long. The DNA shown is the 39-base CDR3, in frame from base 1. The junction shows trimming of 6 bases on V and 1 base on J, plus 12 bases between the germline ends. TCRbeta CDR3 regions were profiled by bias-controlled multiplex PCR amplification of genomic DNA with the immunoSEQ Assay. Per the authors' processing: To quantify the absolute abundance of each unique TCRbeta CDR3 region, the sequences were collapsed and filtered. Differential abundance was tested with two models: a binomial (Fisher-equivalent) model and a beta-binomial model that adds time-dependent variance fitted from healthy donors. Clones with fewer than 5 combined templates were removed, and differential abundance was called for clones with a Benjamini-Hochberg FDR below 0.01. The form v = (b*log(k)+a)^2 was used to model beta-binomial variance as a function of total template count across the two samples. TCRdb limited this immuneACCESS table to in-frame rearrangements with V and J called. A share of clones is missing; checked studies link under half to unresolved V genes, and the rest is unexplained. V, J and clone size were drawn from that table, and D and trimming were deduced from the DNA. Present in this sample are around 100,000 clones, about 87% of which were seen just once. The ten biggest clones cover 11% to 15% of the sample.

As concerns this clone: Its antigen is unknown. Base quality data are lacking; no much larger clone is found one base away.

During the collection period, no immune events, such as infections, were documented for the healthy donors. To calibrate time-dependent variance in a beta-binomial model of T-cell clone differential abundance, blood repertoires from healthy donors were used as a training cohort. The training cohort included around 10 healthy donors, of whom 3 were female and 7 were male. On average the donors were 43 years old, and their ages spanned about 25 to 64 years. Whole blood, obtained from a commercial supplier, was collected from each healthy donor at three time points spaced roughly 2 weeks apart. For immunosequencing, genomic DNA was extracted from unsorted whole blood.

The chain uses TRBV29-1 and TRBJ1-2; TRBD1 is perhaps the D gene, given 5 matching bases. The TCR sequence derives from a person aged 18 to 75 in good health. The sample consisted of blood. The DNA reads TGCAGCGTACAACCCCAGGGTAACTATGGCTACACCTTC. Translated, it reads CSVQPQGNYGYTF. Beyond the CDR3, the reference TRBV29-1 and TRBJ1-2 genes provide the residues; the full variable domain reads: SAVISQKPSRDICQRGTSLTIQCQVDSQVTMMFWYRQQPGQSLTLIATANQGSEATYESGFVIDKFPISRPNLTFSTLTVSNMSPEDSSIYLCSVQPQGNYGYTFGSGTRLTVV.